Listed here are 23 T cell receptor delta chains from one sample, sequenced in a study of gamma-delta chains in newborns, infants, children. TCRdb called clones anew from the reads with CATT. This sample yields 2,500 to 3,500 delta-chain clones, of which over 2% are seen a single time; 6% to 7% belongs to the top ten. The sample consisted of blood. The receptors shown here come from a child who was a newborn, infant or young child, either healthy, febrile or measles-vaccinated (not recorded which).

The rearrangement uses TRDV1 and TRDJ1, with 9 bases lining up with TRDD3. The CDR3 is 15 amino acids. Germline CDR1 TSWWSYY, CDR2 QGS. V gave up 2 bases and J gave up 3 bases; unmatched junction bases: 4. The CDR3 coding sequence is TGTGCTCTTGGGGAAGGCGGGGGATACCCCGATAAACTCATCTTT. Amino acids: CALGEGGGYPDKLIF.

To note about this clone: A much larger clone differs from this one at a single base, so this may be a read error. The sample holds other DNA sequences that translate to the same CDR3. The CDR3 is CACDKLGDPRDGRPLTAQLFF. The CDR3 nucleotides read TGTGCCTGTGACAAGCTGGGGGACCCACGGGACGGCCGACCTTTGACAGCACAACTCTTCTTT. This chain links TRDV2 with TRDJ2; TRDD3 matches 8 bases. Per the germline V gene, CDR1 is GEAIGNYY and CDR2 is EKD. With 2 bases clipped from V and 0 bases from J, the junction kept 19 bases outside the gene matches. The CDR3 loop spans 21 amino acids.

In its sample, this clone ranks as medium-sized. The sample contains more than one DNA sequence encoding this CDR3. The chain joins TRDV2 to TRDJ1; 13 nucleotides match TRDD3. The V and J ends lost 3 bases and 0 bases, in that order; junction bases with no gene match: 9. The CDR3 loop spans 18 amino acids. Germline loops: CDR1 GEAIGNYY, CDR2 EKD. CDR3: CACDSLGDTGFDTDKLIF. CDR3 sequence (DNA): TGTGCCTGTGACTCACTGGGGGATACGGGGTTTGACACCGATAAACTCATCTTT.

This clone came up a few times. With a much larger clone just one base away, this may be a read error. This chain connects TRDV2 to TRDJ3; 7 nucleotides align to TRDD3. From germline, CDR1 is GEAIGNYY and CDR2 EKD. The CDR3 runs to 19 residues. In nucleotides, the CDR3 is TGTGCCTGTGACACCGTGGATGGGGGAGACTCCCGGGACACCCGACAGATGTTTTTC. The encoded protein is CACDTVDGGDSRDTRQMFF.

To note about this clone: A much larger clone lies one base from this, so it may be a read error. The chain carries TRDV2 and TRDJ1, with D hard to call. Germline CDR1 GEAIGNYY, CDR2 EKD. The CDR3 consists of 16 residues. CDR3 in amino acids: CAYDTVGGLYTDKLIF. As DNA, the CDR3 is TGTGCCTATGACACCGTGGGAGGACTGTACACCGATAAACTCATCTTT.

Points on this clone: A single base separates this from a much larger clone, so it may be a read error. Although no V gene was called, TRDJ1 is the J gene; TRDD3, the table's D call, lacks a check against the DNA. This CDR3 is built from 15 residues. DNA of the CDR3: TGTGCCTGTGACACCGTGGGGATTCACACCGATAAACTCATCTTT. Protein: CACDTVGIHTDKLIF.

By frequency in the sample, this clone is large. The sample holds other DNA sequences that translate to the same CDR3. The V and J genes are TRDV2 and TRDJ1; no reliable D call. V was shortened by 0 bases and J by 0 bases, with 16 bases between the two germline ends. In germline, CDR1 is GEAIGNYY, CDR2 EKD. This CDR3 contains 17 residues. The CDR3 bases are TGTGCCTGTGACACCTTGCTGCGGGGTCCGTACACCGATAAACTCATCTTT. Amino acid sequence: CACDTLLRGPYTDKLIF.

This rearrangement joins TRDV2 to TRDJ3, with TRDD3 matching 9 bases. TCRdb records no J gene; here it was assigned by comparing the DNA to germline. This CDR3 contains 17 residues. J lost 0 bases, V lost 3 bases, and 2 bases had no gene match. CDR1 is GEAIGNYY and CDR2 is EKD in the germline V gene. The CDR3 here is CACDLLGDSWDTRQMFF. In nucleotides, the CDR3 is TGTGCCTGTGACCTACTGGGGGACTCCTGGGACACCCGACAGATGTTTTTC.

This clone was observed a handful of times. A read error may be the cause here, since a much bigger clone is one base away. CDR3 region: CACDTAYGSSWDTRQTFF. DNA of the CDR3: TGTGCCTGTGACACCGCATACGGAAGCTCCTGGGACACCCGACAGACGTTTTTC. The chain couples TRDV2 to TRDJ3, with a weak D call TRDD3 (5 bases). CDR1 GEAIGNYY and CDR2 EKD come from the germline V gene. This CDR3 spans 18 amino acids.

This clone was counted only a few times. A much larger clone lies a single base off, so this may be a read error. Other DNA sequences in this specimen translate into the identical CDR3. The chain combines TRDV2 with TRDJ3, with D perhaps matching TRDD2 or TRDD3 (5 bases each). The V gene's germline CDR1 is GEAIGNYY and CDR2 EKD. The CDR3 loop spans 17 amino acids. In DNA, the CDR3 is TGTGCCTGTGACCCTACTGGAAGCTCCTGGGACACCCGACAGATGTTCTTC. Translated, it gives CACDPTGSSWDTRQMFF.

This clone was picked up a small number of times. A much bigger clone sits one base away, suggesting this may be a read error. This sequence joins TRDV2 and TRDJ3; 9 bases align to TRDD3. CDR1 GEAIGNYY and CDR2 EKD come from the germline V gene. The CDR3 consists of 20 residues. Unmatched junction bases numbered 8, after V lost 0 bases and J lost 0 bases. The CDR3 sequence: CACDTGTGGPGSWDTRQMFF. CDR3 DNA: TGTGCCTGTGACACCGGCACTGGGGGACCCGGCTCCTGGGACACCCGACAGATGTTTTTC.

In its sample, this clone is medium-sized. The chain employs TRDV2 and TRDJ3; TRDD3 matches at 7 bases. The V gene end was trimmed by 2 bases and the J gene end by 1 base; junction bases not matched to a gene: 19. CDR1 GEAIGNYY and CDR2 EKD come from the germline V gene. This CDR3 spans 22 amino acids. The CDR3 protein is CACDRMVLGTPVESWDTRQMFF. DNA of the CDR3: TGTGCCTGTGACAGGATGGTACTGGGGACACCAGTAGAGTCCTGGGACACCCGACAGATGTTTTTC.

In its sample, this clone ranks as medium-sized. The chain recombines TRDV2 with TRDJ3, with 11 bases lining up with TRDD3. The germline V gene has CDR1 GEAIGNYY and CDR2 EKD. The V and J ends lost 1 base and 1 base, in that order; junction bases with no gene match: 2. This CDR3 is 18 amino acids long. The CDR3 coding sequence is TGTGCCTGTGACACTGGGGGATACGCGTCCTGGGACACCCGACAGATGTTTTTC. It yields the protein CACDTGGYASWDTRQMFF.

This clone is medium-sized. Other DNA sequences in the same sample also yield this CDR3. The chain carries TRDV1 and TRDJ1; D gene unclear. Looked up from germline, CDR1 is TSWWSYY and CDR2 is QGS. V lost 3 bases and J lost 8, with 25 bases in between. CDR3 length: 17 residues. This CDR3 reads CALGDLRRRAASGKLIF. CDR3 DNA: TGTGCTCTTGGGGACCTCCGTCGCAGGGCGGCCTCCGGGAAACTCATCTTT.

This clone was counted only a few times. The germline gene is not matched at one end of the junction; a read error may be the cause. Distinct nucleotide sequences in the sample also encode this CDR3. V usage is TRDV2 and J usage is TRDJ3; 7 bases line up with TRDD3. The germline V gene has CDR1 GEAIGNYY and CDR2 EKD. This CDR3 contains 19 residues. DNA of the CDR3: TGCGCCTGTGACCCTACTGGGGATCCTTACTCCTGGGACACCCGACAGATGTTTTTC. It codes for CACDPTGDPYSWDTRQMFF.

By frequency in the sample, this clone is medium-sized. The chain joins TRDV2 to TRDJ1; 8 nucleotides align to TRDD3. The CDR3 runs to 19 residues. V lost 0 bases, J lost 4 bases, and 18 bases stayed unmatched. Germline CDR1 GEAIGNYY, CDR2 EKD. CDR3 nucleotide sequence: TGTGCCTGTGACACCGTTGCGAGGGATACGCTATTCACGCACGATAAACTCATCTTT. Translating gives CACDTVARDTLFTHDKLIF.

As regards this clone: Sequence at one end of the junction differs from germline and may be a read error. The chain is built from TRDV2 and TRDJ1; weak D call: TRDD3 (6 bases). CDR3 length: 17 residues. Germline CDR1 GEAIGNYY, CDR2 EKD. The CDR3 loop is CARDTVEQTGLRNKLIF. The CDR3 DNA follows: TGTGCCCGTGACACCGTGGAACAAACTGGGTTAAGAAATAAACTCATCTTT.

This clone is termed medium-sized. This chain links TRDV2 with TRDJ3, with 7 bases identical to TRDD3. This CDR3 spans 18 amino acids. The ends lost 0 bases at V and 0 bases at J; junction bases unmatched: 4. Germline V gives CDR1 GEAIGNYY, CDR2 EKD. CDR3 residues: CACDTADTISWDTRQMFF. The CDR3 DNA reads TGTGCCTGTGACACCGCGGATACGATCTCCTGGGACACCCGACAGATGTTTTTC.

This clone was counted a few times. This may arise from a read error, as a much more abundant clone is one base away. Because the CDR3's place on the DNA is in doubt, the DNA is left out and the CDR3 is given as listed by TCRdb. The chain employs TRDV2 and TRDJ1; the DNA was not compared with TRDD3, the D call given in the table. The germline gives CDR1 GEAIGNYY, CDR2 EKD. From its first to its last residue, the CDR3 has 18 amino acids. CDR3 protein: CACDTVGVGDGNTDKPIF.

In this sample, this clone is medium-sized. The chain recombines TRDV1 with TRDJ1; D could derive from TRDD2 or TRDD3 (7 bases each). The V and J ends lost 3 bases and 1 base respectively, with 27 bases between them. Germline V gene lookup returns CDR1 TSWWSYY and CDR2 QGS. This CDR3 has 20 residues. The CDR3 DNA follows: TGTGCTCTTGGGGATGCACCCTTCCTCCCTTACTGGGGATTCACCGATAAACTCATCTTT. Translated: CALGDAPFLPYWGFTDKLIF.

A note on this clone: It is likely a read error: a sequence one base away is far more abundant. The chain carries TRDV2 and TRDJ1; maybe TRDD2 (6 bases). Between the trimmed V and J ends, which lost 3 bases and 1 base, there was a span of 32 bases. From germline, CDR1 is GEAIGNYY and CDR2 EKD. The CDR3 loop spans 21 amino acids. This chain's CDR3 is CACDPLPADEPGTGPTDKLIF. In DNA form, the CDR3 reads TGTGCCTGTGACCCTCTTCCTGCGGATGAGCCCGGGACTGGCCCCACCGATAAACTCATCTTT.

This clone is medium-sized by share. V is TRDV2 and J is TRDJ1; 12 bases map to TRDD3. Germline lookup yields CDR1 GEAIGNYY and CDR2 EKD. Trimming removed 3 bases from V and 0 bases from J; junction bases left unmatched: 4. The CDR3 spans 16 residues. The CDR3 sequence: CACDPLGDTDTDKLIF. DNA of the CDR3: TGTGCCTGTGACCCGCTGGGGGATACGGACACCGATAAACTCATCTTT.

On this clone: A much bigger clone sits one base away, suggesting this may be a read error. The V gene is TRDV2, the J gene TRDJ1, with 8 bases that match TRDD2. The germline gives CDR1 GEAIGNYY, CDR2 EKD. This CDR3 is 21 amino acids long. V lost 3 bases to trimming and J lost 1 base; unmatched junction nucleotides: 24. The CDR3 loop reads CACDPLPTDVPGTGPTDKLIF. The CDR3 DNA reads as TGTGCCTGTGACCCTCTTCCTACGGATGTGCCCGGGACTGGCCCCACCGATAAACTCATCTTT.